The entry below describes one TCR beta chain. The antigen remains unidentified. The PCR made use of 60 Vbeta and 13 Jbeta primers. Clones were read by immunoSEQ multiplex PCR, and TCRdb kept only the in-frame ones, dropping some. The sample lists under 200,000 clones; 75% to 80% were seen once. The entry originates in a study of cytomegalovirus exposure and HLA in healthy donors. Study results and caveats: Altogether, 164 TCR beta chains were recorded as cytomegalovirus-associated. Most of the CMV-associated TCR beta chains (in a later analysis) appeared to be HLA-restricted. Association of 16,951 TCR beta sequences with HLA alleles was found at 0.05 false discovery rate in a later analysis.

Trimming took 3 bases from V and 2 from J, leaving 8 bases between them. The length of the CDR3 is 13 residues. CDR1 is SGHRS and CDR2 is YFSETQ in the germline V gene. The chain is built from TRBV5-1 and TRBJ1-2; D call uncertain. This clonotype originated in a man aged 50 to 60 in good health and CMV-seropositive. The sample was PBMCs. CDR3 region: CASSSSGNYGYTF. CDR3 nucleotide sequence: TGCGCCAGCAGCTCAAGCGGGAACTATGGCTACACCTTC.